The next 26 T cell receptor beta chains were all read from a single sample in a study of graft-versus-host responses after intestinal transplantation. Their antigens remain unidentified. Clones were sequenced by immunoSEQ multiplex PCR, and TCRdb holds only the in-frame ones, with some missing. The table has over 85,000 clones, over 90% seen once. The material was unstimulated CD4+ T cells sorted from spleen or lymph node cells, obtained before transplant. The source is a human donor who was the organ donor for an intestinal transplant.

CDR3 in amino acids: CSASSSDEQYF. The CDR3 DNA follows: TGCAGTGCTAGTTCGAGCGACGAGCAGTACTTC. This chain links TRBV20-1 with TRBJ2-7, with D unclear. There are 11 residues in the CDR3. Germline V gives CDR1 DFQATT, CDR2 SNEGSKA (reference sequence). The V gene lost 3 bases and the J gene lost 5 bases, with 8 bases spanning the gap.

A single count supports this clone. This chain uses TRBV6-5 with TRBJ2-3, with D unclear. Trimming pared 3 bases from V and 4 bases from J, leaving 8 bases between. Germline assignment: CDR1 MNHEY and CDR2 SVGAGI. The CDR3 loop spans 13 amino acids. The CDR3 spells CASSYSRADTQYF. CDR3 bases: TGTGCCAGCAGTTATAGTCGAGCAGATACGCAGTATTTT.

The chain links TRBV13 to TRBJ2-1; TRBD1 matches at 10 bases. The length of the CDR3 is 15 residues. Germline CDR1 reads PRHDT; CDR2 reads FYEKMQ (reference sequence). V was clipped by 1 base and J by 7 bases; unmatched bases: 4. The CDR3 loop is CASSLVGQGRNEQFF. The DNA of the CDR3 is TGTGCCAGCAGCTTAGTGGGACAGGGGAGGAATGAGCAGTTCTTC.

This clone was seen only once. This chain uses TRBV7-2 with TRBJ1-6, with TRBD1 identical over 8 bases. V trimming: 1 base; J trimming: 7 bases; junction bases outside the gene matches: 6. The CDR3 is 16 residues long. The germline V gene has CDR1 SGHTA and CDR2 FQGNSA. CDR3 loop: CASSLELQGANSPLHF. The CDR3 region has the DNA TGTGCCAGCAGCTTAGAGTTGCAGGGGGCGAATTCACCCCTCCACTTT.

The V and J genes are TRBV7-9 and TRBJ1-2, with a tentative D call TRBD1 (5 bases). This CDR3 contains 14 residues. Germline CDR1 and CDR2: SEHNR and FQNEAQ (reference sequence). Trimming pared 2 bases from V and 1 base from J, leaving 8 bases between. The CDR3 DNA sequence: TGTGCCAGCAGCTTAAGAGGGGTTAACTATGGCTACACCTTC. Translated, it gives CASSLRGVNYGYTF.

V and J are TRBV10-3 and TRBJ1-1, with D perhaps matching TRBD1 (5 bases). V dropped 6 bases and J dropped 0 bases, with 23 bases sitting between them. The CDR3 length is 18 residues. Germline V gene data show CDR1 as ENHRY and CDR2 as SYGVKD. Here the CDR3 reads CAISRGTAGMRMNTEAFF. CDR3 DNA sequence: TGTGCCATCAGCCGAGGGACGGCTGGGATGAGGATGAACACTGAAGCTTTCTTT.

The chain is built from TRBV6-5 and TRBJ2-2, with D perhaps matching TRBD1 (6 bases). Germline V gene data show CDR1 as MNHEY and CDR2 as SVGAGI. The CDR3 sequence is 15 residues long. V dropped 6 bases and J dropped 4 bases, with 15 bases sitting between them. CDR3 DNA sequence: TGTGCCAGCAGACAACCGGGACACTTCACCGGGGAGCTGTTTTTT. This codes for CASRQPGHFTGELFF.

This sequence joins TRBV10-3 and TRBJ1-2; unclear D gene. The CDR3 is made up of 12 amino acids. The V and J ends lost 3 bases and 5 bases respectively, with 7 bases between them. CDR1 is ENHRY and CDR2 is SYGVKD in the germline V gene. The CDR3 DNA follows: TGTGCCATCAGTGAATTGGCTTATGGCTACACCTTC. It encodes CAISELAYGYTF.

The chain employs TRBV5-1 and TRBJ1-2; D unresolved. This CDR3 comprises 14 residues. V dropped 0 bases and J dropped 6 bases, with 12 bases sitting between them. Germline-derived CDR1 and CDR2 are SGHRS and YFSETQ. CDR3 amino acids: CASSLVTGEDGYTF. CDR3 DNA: TGCGCCAGCAGCTTGGTGACGGGAGAGGATGGCTACACCTTC.

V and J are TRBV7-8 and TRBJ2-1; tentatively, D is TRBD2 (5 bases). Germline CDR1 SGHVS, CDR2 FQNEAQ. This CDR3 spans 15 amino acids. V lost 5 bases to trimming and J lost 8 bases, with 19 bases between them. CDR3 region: CASSPRDYSWDEQFF. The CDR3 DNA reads TGTGCCAGCAGCCCCCGAGACTACTCATGGGATGAGCAGTTCTTC.

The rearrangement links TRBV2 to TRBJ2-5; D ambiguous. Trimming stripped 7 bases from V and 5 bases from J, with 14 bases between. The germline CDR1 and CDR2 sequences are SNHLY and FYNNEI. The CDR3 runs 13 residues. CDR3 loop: CASTRVGEETQYF. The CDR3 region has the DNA TGTGCCAGCACTAGGGTAGGCGAGGAGACCCAGTACTTC. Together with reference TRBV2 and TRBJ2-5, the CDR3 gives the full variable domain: EPEVTQTPSHQVTQMGQEVILRCVPISNHLYFYWYRQILGQKVEFLVSFYNNEISEKSEIFDDQFSVERPDGSNFTLKIRSTKLEDSAMYFCASTRVGEETQYFGPGTRLLVL.

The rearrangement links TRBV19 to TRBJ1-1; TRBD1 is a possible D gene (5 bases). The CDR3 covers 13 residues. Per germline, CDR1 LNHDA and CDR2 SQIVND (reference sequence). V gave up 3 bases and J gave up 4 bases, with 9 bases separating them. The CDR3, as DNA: TGTGCCAGTAGTATGGTGAGGGGCACTGAAGCTTTCTTT. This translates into CASSMVRGTEAFF.

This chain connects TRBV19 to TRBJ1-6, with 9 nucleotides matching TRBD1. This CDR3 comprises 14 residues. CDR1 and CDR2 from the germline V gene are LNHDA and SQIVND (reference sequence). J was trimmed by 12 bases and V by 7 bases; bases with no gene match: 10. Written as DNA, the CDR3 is TGTGCCAGTACCCCTTGGACAGGGGAGGGACCCCTCCACTTT. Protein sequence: CASTPWTGEGPLHF. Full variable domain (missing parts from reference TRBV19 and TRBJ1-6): DGGITQSPKYLFRKEGQNVTLSCEQNLNHDAMYWYRQDPGQGLRLIYYSQIVNDFQKGDIAEGYSVSREKKESFPLTVTSAQKNPTAFYLCASTPWTGEGPLHFGNGTRLTVT.

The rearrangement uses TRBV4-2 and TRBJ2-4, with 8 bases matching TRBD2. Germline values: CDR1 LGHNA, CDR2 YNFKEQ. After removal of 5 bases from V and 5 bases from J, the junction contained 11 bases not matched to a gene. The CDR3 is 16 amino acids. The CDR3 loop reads CASSYGRGGVENIQYF. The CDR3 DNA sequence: TGTGCCAGCAGCTACGGACGGGGGGGCGTCGAAAACATTCAGTACTTC.

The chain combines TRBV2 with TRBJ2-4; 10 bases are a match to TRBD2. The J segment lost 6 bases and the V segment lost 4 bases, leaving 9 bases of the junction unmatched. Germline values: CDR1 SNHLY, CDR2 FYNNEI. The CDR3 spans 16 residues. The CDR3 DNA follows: TGTGCCAGCAGTGTAGCTAGCGGGGGAAGAGGAAACATTCAGTACTTC. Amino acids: CASSVASGGRGNIQYF.

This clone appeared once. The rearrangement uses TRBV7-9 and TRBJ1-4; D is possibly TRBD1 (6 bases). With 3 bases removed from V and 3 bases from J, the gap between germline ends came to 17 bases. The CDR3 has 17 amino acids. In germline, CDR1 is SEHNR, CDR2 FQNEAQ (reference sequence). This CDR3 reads CASSFLASDRSNEKLFF. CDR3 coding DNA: TGTGCCAGCAGCTTCCTAGCCTCCGACAGGTCTAATGAAAAACTGTTTTTT.

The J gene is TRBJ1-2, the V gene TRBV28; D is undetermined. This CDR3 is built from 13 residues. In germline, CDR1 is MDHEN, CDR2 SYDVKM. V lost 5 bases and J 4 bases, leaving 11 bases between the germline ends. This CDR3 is CASSPAIFYGYTF. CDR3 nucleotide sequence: TGTGCCAGCAGTCCTGCAATTTTCTATGGCTACACCTTC.

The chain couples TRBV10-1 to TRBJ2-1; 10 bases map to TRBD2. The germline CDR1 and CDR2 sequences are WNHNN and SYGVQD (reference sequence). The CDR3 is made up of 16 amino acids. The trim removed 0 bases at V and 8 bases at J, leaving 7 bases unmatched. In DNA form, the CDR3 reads TGCGCCAGCAGTGAGTCCAGCGGGGGGGGGTTCTATGAGCAGTTCTTC. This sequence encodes CASSESSGGGFYEQFF.

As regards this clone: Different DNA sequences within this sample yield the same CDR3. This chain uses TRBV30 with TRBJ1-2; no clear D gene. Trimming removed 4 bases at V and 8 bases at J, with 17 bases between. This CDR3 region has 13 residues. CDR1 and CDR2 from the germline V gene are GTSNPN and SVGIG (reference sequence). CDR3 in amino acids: CAWIGVGFEGYTF. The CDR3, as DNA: TGTGCCTGGATCGGCGTGGGGTTTGAGGGCTACACCTTC.

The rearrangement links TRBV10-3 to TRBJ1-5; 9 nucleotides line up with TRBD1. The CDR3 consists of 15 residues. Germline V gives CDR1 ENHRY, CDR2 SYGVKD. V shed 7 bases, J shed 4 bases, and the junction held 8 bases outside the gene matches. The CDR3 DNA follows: TGTGCCATCACCGAGGGGACAGGGAATAATCAGCCCCAGCATTTT. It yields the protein CAITEGTGNNQPQHF.

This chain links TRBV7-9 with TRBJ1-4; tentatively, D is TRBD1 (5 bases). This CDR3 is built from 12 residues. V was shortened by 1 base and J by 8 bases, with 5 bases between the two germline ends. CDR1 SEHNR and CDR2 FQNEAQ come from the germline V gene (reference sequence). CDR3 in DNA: TGTGCCAGCAGCTTAGGACAGGAAAAACTGTTTTTT. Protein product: CASSLGQEKLFF.

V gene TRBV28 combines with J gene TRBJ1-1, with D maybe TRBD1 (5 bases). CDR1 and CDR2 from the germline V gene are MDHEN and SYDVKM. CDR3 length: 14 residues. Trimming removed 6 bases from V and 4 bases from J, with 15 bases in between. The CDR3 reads CASRNHGGSTEAFF. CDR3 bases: TGTGCCAGCAGGAACCATGGGGGGAGCACTGAAGCTTTCTTT.

CDR3 sequence: CASSYWDKDTEAFF. Here the CDR3 DNA reads TGTGCCAGCAGTTACTGGGACAAAGACACTGAAGCTTTCTTT. The chain carries TRBV6-5 and TRBJ1-1; maybe TRBD1 (6 bases). V was shortened by 1 base and J by 3 bases, with 9 bases between the two germline ends. The CDR3 length is 14 residues. CDR1 MNHEY and CDR2 SVGAGI come from the germline V gene.

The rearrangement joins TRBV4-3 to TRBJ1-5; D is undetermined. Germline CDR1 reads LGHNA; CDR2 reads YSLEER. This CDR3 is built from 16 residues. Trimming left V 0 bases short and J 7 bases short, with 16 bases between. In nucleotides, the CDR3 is TGCGCCAGCAGCCAAGAGTCAGGACTGTCGGGGCAGCCCCAGCATTTT. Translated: CASSQESGLSGQPQHF.

The CDR3 region has the DNA TGTGCCAGCAGTTCTTTAGGGGCTAACTATGGCTACACCTTC. Its translation is CASSSLGANYGYTF. The chain joins TRBV6-5 to TRBJ1-2; possibly TRBD1 for D (5 bases). Germline lookup yields CDR1 MNHEY and CDR2 SVGAGI. This CDR3 comprises 14 residues. Trimming shortened V by 4 bases and J by 0 bases, and 9 bases separated the two germline ends.

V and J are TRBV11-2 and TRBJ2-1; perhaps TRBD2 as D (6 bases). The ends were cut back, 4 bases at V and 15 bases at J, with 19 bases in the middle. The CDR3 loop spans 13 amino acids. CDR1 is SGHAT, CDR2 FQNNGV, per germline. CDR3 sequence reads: CASSSGERAYGFF. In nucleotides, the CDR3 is TGTGCCAGCAGCTCCGGCGAGCGGGCCTATGGGTTCTTC.